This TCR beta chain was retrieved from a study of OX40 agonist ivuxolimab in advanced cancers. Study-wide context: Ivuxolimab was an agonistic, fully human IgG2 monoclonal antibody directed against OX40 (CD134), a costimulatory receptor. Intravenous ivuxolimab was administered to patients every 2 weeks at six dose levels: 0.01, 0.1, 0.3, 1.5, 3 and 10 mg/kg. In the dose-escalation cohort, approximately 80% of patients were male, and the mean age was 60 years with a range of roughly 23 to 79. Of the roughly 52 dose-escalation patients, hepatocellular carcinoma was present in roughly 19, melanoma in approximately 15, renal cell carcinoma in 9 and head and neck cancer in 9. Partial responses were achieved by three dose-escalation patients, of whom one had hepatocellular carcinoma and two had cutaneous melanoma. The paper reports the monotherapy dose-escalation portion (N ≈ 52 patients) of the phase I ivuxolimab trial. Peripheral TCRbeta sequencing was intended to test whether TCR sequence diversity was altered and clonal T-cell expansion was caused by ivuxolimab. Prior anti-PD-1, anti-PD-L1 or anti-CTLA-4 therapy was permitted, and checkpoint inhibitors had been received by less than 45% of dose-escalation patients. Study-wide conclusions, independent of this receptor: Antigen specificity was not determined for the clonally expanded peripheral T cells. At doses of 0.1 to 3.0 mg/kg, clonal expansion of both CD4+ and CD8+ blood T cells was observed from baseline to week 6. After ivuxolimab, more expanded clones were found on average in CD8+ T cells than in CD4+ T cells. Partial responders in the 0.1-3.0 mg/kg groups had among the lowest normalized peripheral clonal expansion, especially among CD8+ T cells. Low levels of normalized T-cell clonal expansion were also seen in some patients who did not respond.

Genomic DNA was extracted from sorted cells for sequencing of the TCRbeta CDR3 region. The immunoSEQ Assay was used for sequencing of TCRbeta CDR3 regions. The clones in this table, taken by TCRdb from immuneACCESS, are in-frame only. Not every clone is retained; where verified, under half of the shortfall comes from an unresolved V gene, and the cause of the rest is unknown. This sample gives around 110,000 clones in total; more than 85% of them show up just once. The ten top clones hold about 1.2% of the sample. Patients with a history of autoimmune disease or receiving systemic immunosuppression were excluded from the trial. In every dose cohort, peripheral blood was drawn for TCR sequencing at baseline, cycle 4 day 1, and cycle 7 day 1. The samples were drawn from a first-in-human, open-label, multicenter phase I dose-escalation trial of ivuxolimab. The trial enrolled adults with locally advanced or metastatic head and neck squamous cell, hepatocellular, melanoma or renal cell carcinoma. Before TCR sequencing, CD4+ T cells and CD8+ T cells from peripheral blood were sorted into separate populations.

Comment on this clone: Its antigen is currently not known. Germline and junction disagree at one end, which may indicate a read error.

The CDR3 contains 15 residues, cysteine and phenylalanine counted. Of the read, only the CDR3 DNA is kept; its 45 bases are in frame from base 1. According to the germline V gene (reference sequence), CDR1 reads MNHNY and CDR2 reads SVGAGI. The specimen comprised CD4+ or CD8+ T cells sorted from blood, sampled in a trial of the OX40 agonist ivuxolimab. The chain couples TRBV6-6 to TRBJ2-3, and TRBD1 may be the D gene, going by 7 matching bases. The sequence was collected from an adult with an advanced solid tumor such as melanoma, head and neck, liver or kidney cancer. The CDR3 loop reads CASSYSTAQGGWITF. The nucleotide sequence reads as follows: TGTGCCAGCAGTTACTCGACCGCCCAGGGGGGTTGGATTACCTTT.